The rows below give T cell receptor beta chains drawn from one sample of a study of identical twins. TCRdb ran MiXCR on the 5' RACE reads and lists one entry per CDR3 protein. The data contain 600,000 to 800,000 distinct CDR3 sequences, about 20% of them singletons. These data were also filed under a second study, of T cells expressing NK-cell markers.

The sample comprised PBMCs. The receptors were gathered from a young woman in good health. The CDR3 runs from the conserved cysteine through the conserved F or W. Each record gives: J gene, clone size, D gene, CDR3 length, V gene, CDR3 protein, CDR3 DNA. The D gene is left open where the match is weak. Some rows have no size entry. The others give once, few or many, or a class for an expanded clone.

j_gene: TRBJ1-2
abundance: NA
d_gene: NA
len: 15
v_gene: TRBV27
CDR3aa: CASSLSRGDGRGYTF
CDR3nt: TGTGCCAGCAGTTTAAGTCGGGGAGACGGGCGTGGCTACACCTTC

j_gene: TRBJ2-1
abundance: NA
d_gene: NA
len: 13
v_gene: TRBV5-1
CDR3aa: CASTKKGYNEQFF
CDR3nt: TGCGCCAGCACCAAAAAGGGGTACAATGAGCAGTTCTTC

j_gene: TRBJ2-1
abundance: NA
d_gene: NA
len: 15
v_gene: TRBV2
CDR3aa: CASTPEDNAVDEQFF
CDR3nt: TGTGCCAGCACCCCGGAGGACAACGCGGTCGATGAGCAGTTCTTC

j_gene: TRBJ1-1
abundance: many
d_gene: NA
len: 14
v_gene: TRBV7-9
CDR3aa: CASSLGVANTEAFF
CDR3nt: TGTGCCAGCAGCTTAGGCGTTGCGAACACTGAAGCTTTCTTT

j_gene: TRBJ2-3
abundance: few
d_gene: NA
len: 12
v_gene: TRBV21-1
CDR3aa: CPTPSGLDTQYF
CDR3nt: TGTCCTACCCCGTCGGGTCTGGATACGCAGTATTTT

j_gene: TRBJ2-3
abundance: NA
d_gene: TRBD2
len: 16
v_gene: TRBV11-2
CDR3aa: CASSPGLAGVSDTQYF
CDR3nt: TGTGCCAGCAGCCCGGGACTAGCGGGAGTTTCAGATACGCAGTATTTT

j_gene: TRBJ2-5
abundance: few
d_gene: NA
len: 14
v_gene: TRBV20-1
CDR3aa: CSASPGTSKETQYF
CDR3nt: TGCAGTGCTAGTCCCGGGACAAGTAAAGAGACCCAGTACTTC

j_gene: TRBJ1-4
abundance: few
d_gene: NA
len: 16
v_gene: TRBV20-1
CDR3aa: CSASAGRGGDYEKLFF
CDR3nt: TGCAGTGCTAGTGCCGGTCGAGGTGGAGATTATGAAAAACTGTTTTTT

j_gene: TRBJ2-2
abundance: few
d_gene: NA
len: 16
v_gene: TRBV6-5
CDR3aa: CASSFRGQRDTGELFF
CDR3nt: TGTGCCAGCAGTTTCCGGGGGCAGCGGGACACCGGGGAGCTGTTTTTT

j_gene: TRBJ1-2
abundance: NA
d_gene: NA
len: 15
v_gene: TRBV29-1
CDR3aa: CSAGRVGREREGYTF
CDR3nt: TGCAGCGCAGGCCGAGTCGGCAGGGAAAGAGAAGGCTACACCTTC

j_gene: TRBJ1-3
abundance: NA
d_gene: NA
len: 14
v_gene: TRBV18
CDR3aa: CASSLTGLGNTIYF
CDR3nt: TGTGCCAGCTCACTAACAGGGCTGGGAAACACCATATATTTT

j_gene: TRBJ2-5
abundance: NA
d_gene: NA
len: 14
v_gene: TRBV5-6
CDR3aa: CASSGRTSAETQYF
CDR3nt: TGTGCCAGCAGCGGCCGTACTAGTGCCGAGACCCAGTACTTC

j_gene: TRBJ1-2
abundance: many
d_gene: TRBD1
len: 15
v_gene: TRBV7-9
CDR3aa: CASSSNRGGSYGYTF
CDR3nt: TGTGCCAGCAGCTCCAACAGGGGAGGAAGCTATGGCTACACCTTC

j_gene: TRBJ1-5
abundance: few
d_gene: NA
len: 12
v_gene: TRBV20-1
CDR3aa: CSATPGGQPQHF
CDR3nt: TGCAGTGCTACCCCGGGAGGACAGCCCCAGCATTTT

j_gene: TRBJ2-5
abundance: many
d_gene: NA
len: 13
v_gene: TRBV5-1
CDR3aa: CASSLGRQETQYF
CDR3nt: TGTGCCAGCAGCTTAGGACGGCAAGAGACCCAGTACTTC

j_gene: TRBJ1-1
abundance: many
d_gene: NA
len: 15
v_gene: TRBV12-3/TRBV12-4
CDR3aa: CASSPRARGTTEAFF
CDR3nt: TGTGCCAGCAGCCCACGGGCCCGAGGAACCACTGAAGCTTTCTTT

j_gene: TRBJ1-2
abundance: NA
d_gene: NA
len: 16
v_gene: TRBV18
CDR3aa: CASSPPGGALNYGYTF
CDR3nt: TGTGCCAGCTCACCACCGGGCGGGGCACTGAACTATGGCTACACCTTC

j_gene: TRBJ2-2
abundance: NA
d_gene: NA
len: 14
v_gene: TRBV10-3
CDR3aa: CAISGTSGAGELFF
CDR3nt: TGTGCCATCAGCGGGACGTCGGGCGCCGGGGAGCTGTTTTTT

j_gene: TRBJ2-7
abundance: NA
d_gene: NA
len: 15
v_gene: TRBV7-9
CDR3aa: CASSSSEERVYEQYF
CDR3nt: TGTGCCAGCAGCTCGAGCGAGGAGAGGGTCTACGAGCAGTACTTC

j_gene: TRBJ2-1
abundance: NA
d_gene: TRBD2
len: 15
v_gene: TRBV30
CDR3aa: CAWVGWTSGRNEQFF
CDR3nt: TGTGCCTGGGTCGGATGGACTAGCGGGAGAAATGAGCAGTTCTTC

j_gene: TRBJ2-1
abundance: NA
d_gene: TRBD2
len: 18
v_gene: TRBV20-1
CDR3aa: CSASEPLRRGGTYNEQFF
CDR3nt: TGCAGTGCTAGCGAACCGCTACGGCGGGGGGGCACCTACAATGAGCAGTTCTTC

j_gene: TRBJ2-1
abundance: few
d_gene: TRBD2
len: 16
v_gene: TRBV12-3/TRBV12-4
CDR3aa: CASSLGSGRGFNEQFF
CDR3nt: TGTGCCAGCAGCTTGGGTAGCGGGAGAGGCTTCAATGAGCAGTTCTTC